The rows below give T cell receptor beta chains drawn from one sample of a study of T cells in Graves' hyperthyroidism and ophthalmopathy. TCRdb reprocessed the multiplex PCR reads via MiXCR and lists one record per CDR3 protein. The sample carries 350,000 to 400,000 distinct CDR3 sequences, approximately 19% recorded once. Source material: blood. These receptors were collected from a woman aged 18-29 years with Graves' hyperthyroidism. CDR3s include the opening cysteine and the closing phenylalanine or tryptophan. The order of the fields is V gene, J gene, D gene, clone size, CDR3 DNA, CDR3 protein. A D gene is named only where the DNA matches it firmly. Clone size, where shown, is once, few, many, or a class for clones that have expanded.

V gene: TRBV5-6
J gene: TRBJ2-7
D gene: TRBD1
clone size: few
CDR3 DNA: TGTGCCAGCAGCTTGGCCCCAGGGGGATTTACCTACGAGCAGTACTTC
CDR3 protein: CASSLAPGGFTYEQYF

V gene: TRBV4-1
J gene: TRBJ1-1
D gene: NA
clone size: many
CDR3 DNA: TGCGCCAGCAGCCAAGTCACCAGGGGCAACGCTGAAGCTTTCTTT
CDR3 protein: CASSQVTRGNAEAFF

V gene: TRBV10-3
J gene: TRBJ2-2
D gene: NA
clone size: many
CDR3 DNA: TGTGCCATCAGTCAGGGGGGAAACACCGGGGAGCTGTTTTTT
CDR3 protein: CAISQGGNTGELFF

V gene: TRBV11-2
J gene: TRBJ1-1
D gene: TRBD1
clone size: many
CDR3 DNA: TGTGCCAGCAGCTTTATCCCGGGACAGGGTTTCTTT
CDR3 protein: CASSFIPGQGFF

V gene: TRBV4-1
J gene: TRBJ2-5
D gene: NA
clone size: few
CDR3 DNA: TGCGCCAGCAGCCGGCGGGCCAGCCAAGAGACCCAGTACTTC
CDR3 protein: CASSRRASQETQYF

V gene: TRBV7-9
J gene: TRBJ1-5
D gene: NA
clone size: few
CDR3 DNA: TGTGCCAGCAGCTTATTTGGGGACCACAATCAGCCCCAGCATTTT
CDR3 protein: CASSLFGDHNQPQHF

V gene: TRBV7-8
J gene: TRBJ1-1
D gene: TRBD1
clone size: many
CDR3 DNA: TGTGCCAGCAGCCAGAGGGACAGGTTGAACACTGAAGCTTTCTTT
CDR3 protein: CASSQRDRLNTEAFF

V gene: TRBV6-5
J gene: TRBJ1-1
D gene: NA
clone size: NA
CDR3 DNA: TGTGCCAGCAGTTACGGTAGAGGGAGGTACACTGAAGCTTTCTTT
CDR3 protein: CASSYGRGRYTEAFF

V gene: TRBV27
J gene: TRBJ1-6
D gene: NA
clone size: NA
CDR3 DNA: TGTGCCAGCAGTTGGGCATCCCATAATTCACCCCTCCACTTT
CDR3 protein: CASSWASHNSPLHF

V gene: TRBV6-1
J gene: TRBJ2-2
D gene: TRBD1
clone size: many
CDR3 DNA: TGTGCCAGCAGTACCAGGGGGCGGACCGGGGAGCTGTTTTTT
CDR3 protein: CASSTRGRTGELFF

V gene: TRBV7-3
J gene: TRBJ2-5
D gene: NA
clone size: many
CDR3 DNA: TGTGCCAGCAGCTTCCAGGGAGAAGAGACCCAGTACTTC
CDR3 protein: CASSFQGEETQYF

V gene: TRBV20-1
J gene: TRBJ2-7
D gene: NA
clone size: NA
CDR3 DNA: TGCAGCGCCGGGGGGCTAGGGTTCTCCTACGAGCAGTACTTC
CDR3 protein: CSAGGLGFSYEQYF

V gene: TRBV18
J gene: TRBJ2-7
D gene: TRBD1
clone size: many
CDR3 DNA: TGTGCCAGCTCACCACCGGGACAGGGTTACGAGCAGTACTTC
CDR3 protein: CASSPPGQGYEQYF

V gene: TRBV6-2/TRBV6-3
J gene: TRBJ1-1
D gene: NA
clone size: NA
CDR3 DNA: TGTGCCAGCAGTTACTCGCCCCCGAGGTCTGAAGCTTTCTTT
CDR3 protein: CASSYSPPRSEAFF

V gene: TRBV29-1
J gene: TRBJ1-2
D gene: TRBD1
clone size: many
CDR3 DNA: TGCAGCGTGGAAACAGGGGCCGAAAATGGCTACACCTTC
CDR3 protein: CSVETGAENGYTF

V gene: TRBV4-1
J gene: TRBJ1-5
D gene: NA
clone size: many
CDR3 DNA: TGCGCCAGCAGCCAAGATCGAAGTGCGGGTCAGCCCCAGCATTTT
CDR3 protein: CASSQDRSAGQPQHF

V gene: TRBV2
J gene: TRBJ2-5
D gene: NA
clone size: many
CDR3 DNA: TGTGCCAGCAGTGAAGGTGCAGGCCAAGAGACCCAGTACTTC
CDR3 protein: CASSEGAGQETQYF

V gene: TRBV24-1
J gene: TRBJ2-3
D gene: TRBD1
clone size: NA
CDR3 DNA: TGTGCCACCAGTGGGCCTGACCAGGGGGTAAGCACAGATACGCAGTATTTT
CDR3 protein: CATSGPDQGVSTDTQYF

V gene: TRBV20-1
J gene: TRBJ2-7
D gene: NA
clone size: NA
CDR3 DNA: TGCAGTGCTAGTCGGGGGAGACGTTACGAGCAGTACTTC
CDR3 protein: CSASRGRRYEQYF